This is a list of T cell receptor beta chains from one sample in a study of CD4 T cells in relation to SARS-CoV-2 and coronaviruses. Antigens of these TCRs are unknown. This table comes from immunoSEQ multiplex PCR, and its TCRdb copy is limited to in-frame clones, with some not included. Of 35,000 to 45,000 clones listed, around 83% are singletons. The sample was naive CD4+ T cells from PBMCs, cultured in vitro. Source of these receptors: an adult with COVID-19. Both conserved end residues are part of each CDR3. D genes are given only for firm matches. A clone size is listed for some rows: how often the clone was seen (once, few, many), or a class if it is expanded.

abundance: .; len: 17; j_gene: TRBJ2-3; v_gene: TRBV24-1; d_gene: .; CDR3nt: TGTGCCACCAGTGATTTCCCTAGGACGGATGGCACAGATACGCAGTATTTT; CDR3aa: CATSDFPRTDGTDTQYF
abundance: .; len: 13; j_gene: TRBJ2-5; v_gene: TRBV18; d_gene: .; CDR3nt: TGTGCCAGCTCCCTGTCCAGGGAAGAGACCCAGTACTTC; CDR3aa: CASSLSREETQYF
abundance: .; len: 16; j_gene: TRBJ1-6; v_gene: TRBV7-2; d_gene: TRBD1; CDR3nt: TGTGCCAGCAGCCCCATCCGGGACAGATTAAATTCACCCCTCCACTTT; CDR3aa: CASSPIRDRLNSPLHF
abundance: .; len: 14; j_gene: TRBJ2-7; v_gene: TRBV28; d_gene: TRBD2; CDR3nt: TGTGCCAGCAGCCCCGGGACTACCTCTGGGGAGCAGTACTTC; CDR3aa: CASSPGTTSGEQYF
abundance: .; len: 14; j_gene: TRBJ2-7; v_gene: TRBV19; d_gene: TRBD1; CDR3nt: TGTGCCAGTCGAGAACGGGACAGCGTCTACGAGCAGTACTTC; CDR3aa: CASRERDSVYEQYF
abundance: .; len: 15; j_gene: TRBJ1-3; v_gene: TRBV2; d_gene: .; CDR3nt: TGTGCCAGCAGTGGCCAGGGCTCCCCTGGAAACACCATATATTTT; CDR3aa: CASSGQGSPGNTIYF
abundance: .; len: 18; j_gene: TRBJ1-4; v_gene: TRBV5-1; d_gene: TRBD1; CDR3nt: TGCGCCAGCAGCTTAAGCCCCGGGACAGGGGCGACTAATGAAAAACTGTTTTTT; CDR3aa: CASSLSPGTGATNEKLFF
abundance: few; len: 14; j_gene: TRBJ1-1; v_gene: TRBV10-2; d_gene: .; CDR3nt: TGCGCCAGCAGTGAACGGTACTCAAACACTGAAGCTTTCTTT; CDR3aa: CASSERYSNTEAFF
abundance: .; len: 16; j_gene: TRBJ2-1; v_gene: TRBV28; d_gene: TRBD2; CDR3nt: TGTGCCACCGACCGGACTAGCGGGATTTCCTACAATGAGCAGTTCTTC; CDR3aa: CATDRTSGISYNEQFF
abundance: .; len: 16; j_gene: TRBJ2-1; v_gene: TRBV24-1; d_gene: TRBD1; CDR3nt: TGTGCCACCAGTGATACAGGGGGCGCAAATGACAATGAGCAGTTCTTC; CDR3aa: CATSDTGGANDNEQFF
abundance: .; len: 14; j_gene: TRBJ2-3; v_gene: TRBV4-2; d_gene: .; CDR3nt: TGTGCCAGCAGCCACCGCAGTAATCCAGATACGCAGTATTTT; CDR3aa: CASSHRSNPDTQYF
abundance: .; len: 17; j_gene: TRBJ2-1; v_gene: TRBV4-3; d_gene: TRBD2; CDR3nt: TGCGCCAGCAGCCCAAGTCTAGCGGGGGGCTCCTACAATGAGCAGTTCTTC; CDR3aa: CASSPSLAGGSYNEQFF
abundance: .; len: 16; j_gene: TRBJ2-1; v_gene: TRBV4-1; d_gene: TRBD2; CDR3nt: TGCGCCAGCAGCCAAGAGGGGAGCGGGACCTACAATGAGCAGTTCTTC; CDR3aa: CASSQEGSGTYNEQFF
abundance: .; len: 18; j_gene: TRBJ1-2; v_gene: TRBV19; d_gene: .; CDR3nt: TGTGCCAGTCGGGGACTTCGATCTTCATCCTTCACACCCTATGGCTACACCTTC; CDR3aa: CASRGLRSSSFTPYGYTF
abundance: .; len: 16; j_gene: TRBJ2-3; v_gene: TRBV7-2; d_gene: .; CDR3nt: TGTGCCAGCAGCTATAAACCGGGAGCGATAACAGATACGCAGTATTTT; CDR3aa: CASSYKPGAITDTQYF
abundance: .; len: 13; j_gene: TRBJ1-2; v_gene: TRBV7-3; d_gene: .; CDR3nt: TGTGCCAGCAGCATAAACCAGGGGTCTGGCTACACCTTC; CDR3aa: CASSINQGSGYTF
abundance: .; len: 14; j_gene: TRBJ2-7; v_gene: TRBV28; d_gene: .; CDR3nt: TGTGCCACCGGGGGTGGTGGCACAACCTTCGAGCAGTACTTC; CDR3aa: CATGGGGTTFEQYF
abundance: .; len: 12; j_gene: TRBJ1-1; v_gene: TRBV29-1; d_gene: TRBD1; CDR3nt: TGCAGCGTCAGCGACAGGGCGACTGAAGCTTTCTTT; CDR3aa: CSVSDRATEAFF